The rows below give T cell receptor beta chains drawn from one sample of a study of T cell responses to AZD1222 COVID-19 vaccine. Measured with immunoSEQ multiplex PCR; TCRdb has only the in-frame clones, and not every one. This table has 60,000 or so clones, 75% to 85% appearing once. The sample here was peripheral blood, taken on day 0 of AZD1222 vaccination. Receptors originate from an adult in good health. Each CDR3 is given with its conserved first and last residue. Each record gives: J gene, clone size, V gene, D gene, CDR3 DNA, CDR3 protein. The D gene is left open where the match is weak. Only part of the rows carry a size: once, few, many, or a class if the clone is expanded.

TRBJ2-1,NA,TRBV11-1,TRBD2,TGTGCCAGCAGCTTAGCCCCAGCGGGAGAGCTCAATGAGCAGTTCTTC,CASSLAPAGELNEQFF
TRBJ2-3,NA,TRBV6-5,NA,TGTGCCAGCAGTTACGATGGTCAGTTGAGCACAGATACGCAGTATTTT,CASSYDGQLSTDTQYF
TRBJ2-5,NA,TRBV5-6,NA,TGTGCCAGCAGCCGCAACGGGCTACCTGGGACCCAGTACTTC,CASSRNGLPGTQYF
TRBJ2-3,NA,TRBV5-6,NA,TGTGCCAGCAGCCCCCTAGGACTCCTAAGCACAGATACGCAGTATTTT,CASSPLGLLSTDTQYF
TRBJ1-5,NA,TRBV3-1/TRBV3-2,NA,TGTGCCAGCAGCCTAGGAGATCAGCCCCAGCATTTT,CASSLGDQPQHF
TRBJ1-1,NA,TRBV24-1,NA,TGTGCCACAGCCACAGAGAACACTGAAGCTTTCTTT,CATATENTEAFF
TRBJ1-2,NA,TRBV5-1,NA,TGCGCCAGCAGCCCGGGACAAAACTATGGCTACACCTTC,CASSPGQNYGYTF
TRBJ1-2,NA,TRBV3-1/TRBV3-2,NA,TGTGCCAGCAGCCAACAAGCACAGAACTATGGCTACACCTTC,CASSQQAQNYGYTF
TRBJ1-1,NA,TRBV7-3,NA,TGTGCCAGCAGCATTAACCCGGGGGGGAACACTGAAGCTTTCTTT,CASSINPGGNTEAFF
TRBJ2-5,NA,TRBV6-1,NA,TGTGCCAGCAGTGACAATTGGGGGGCAGGTCAAGAGACCCAGTACTTC,CASSDNWGAGQETQYF
TRBJ1-2,NA,TRBV5-4,NA,TGTGCCAGCAGTCACCGAAGTAGGTACGACTATGGCTACACCTTC,CASSHRSRYDYGYTF
TRBJ2-2,NA,TRBV7-3,NA,TGTGCCAGCAGCTTTACAGGGTCTAACGGGGAGCTGTTTTTT,CASSFTGSNGELFF
TRBJ2-1,NA,TRBV7-9,TRBD2,TGTGCCAGCATCATTAGCGGGAGTAAAATGGCTGAGCAGTTCTTC,CASIISGSKMAEQFF
TRBJ2-3,NA,TRBV6-7,NA,TGTGCCAGCACCCTTTTCGGGAGATTAGGCACAGATACGCAGTATTTT,CASTLFGRLGTDTQYF
TRBJ1-5,NA,TRBV19,NA,TGTGCCAGCCGGGACTTGAGGAGAAATCAGCCCCAGCATTTT,CASRDLRRNQPQHF
TRBJ1-1,NA,TRBV7-2,NA,TGTGCCAGCAGCTTACTGGGAGAAGCTTTCTTT,CASSLLGEAFF
TRBJ1-4,NA,TRBV28,TRBD1,TGTGCCAGCAGTTCTCGGACAGGGGGCGATGAAAAACTGTTTTTT,CASSSRTGGDEKLFF
TRBJ1-2,NA,TRBV11-2,NA,TGTGCCAGCAGCTTAGGCCCATATGGCTACACCTTC,CASSLGPYGYTF
TRBJ1-2,NA,TRBV11-3,NA,TGTGCCAGCAGCTCCTATAAATCCGGCTACACCTTC,CASSSYKSGYTF
TRBJ1-1,NA,TRBV19,NA,TGTGCCAGTAGCCAAGGGGCCGGTCGGACTGAAGCTTTCTTT,CASSQGAGRTEAFF
TRBJ2-2,few,TRBV9,NA,TGTGCCAGCAGCGTAGACCCTCTTTCTAGAACCGGGGAGCTGTTTTTT,CASSVDPLSRTGELFF
TRBJ2-2,NA,TRBV7-3,NA,TGTGCCAGCAGCTTCAATTCTGGGGAGCTGTTTTTT,CASSFNSGELFF
TRBJ2-3,NA,TRBV27,NA,TGTGCCAGCAGTCTCGGGGATACGCAGTATTTT,CASSLGDTQYF
TRBJ1-5,NA,TRBV7-9,NA,TGTGCCAGCAGTCAGGGTCGGAGCAATCAGCCCCAGCATTTT,CASSQGRSNQPQHF
TRBJ1-2,NA,TRBV19,NA,TGTGCCAGCACTGGACAGCTCGGCTACACCTTC,CASTGQLGYTF
TRBJ1-5,NA,TRBV28,TRBD1,TGTGCCAGCAGTTTTGAGCGAGGGACAGGGTCTCAGCCCCAGCATTTT,CASSFERGTGSQPQHF
TRBJ2-2,NA,TRBV24-1,TRBD2,TGTGCCACCAGTGATTTCCCCGTTTTTAGCGGGAGGGGCACCGGGGAGCTGTTTTTT,CATSDFPVFSGRGTGELFF
TRBJ1-2,NA,TRBV15,NA,TGTGCCACCAGCAGAGATAACTATGGCTACACCTTC,CATSRDNYGYTF
TRBJ1-2,NA,TRBV2,NA,TGTGCCATTTTCGCATGGGGATCTAACTATGGCTACACCTTC,CAIFAWGSNYGYTF
TRBJ1-4,NA,TRBV7-6,TRBD1,TGTGCCAGCAGCTTAAGGGGGCTAGATGAAAAACTGTTTTTT,CASSLRGLDEKLFF
TRBJ1-1,NA,TRBV7-8,NA,TGTGCCAGCAGCTTTCGAGCGCTTAGGGCTAACACTGAAGCTTTCTTT,CASSFRALRANTEAFF
TRBJ1-3,NA,TRBV7-2,NA,TGTGCCAGCAGCTTAAGTACACCCCGGACTGGCACCATATATTTT,CASSLSTPRTGTIYF
TRBJ2-1,NA,TRBV2,NA,TGTGCCAGCAGTACCCCAGGGTTCGATGAGCAGTTCTTC,CASSTPGFDEQFF
TRBJ2-2,NA,TRBV2,TRBD2,TGTGCCAGCAGGGGGACTAGCTCCACCGGGGAGCTGTTTTTT,CASRGTSSTGELFF
TRBJ2-7,NA,TRBV6-1,NA,TGTGCCAGCAGTGAAGGGACTTACGAGCAGTACTTC,CASSEGTYEQYF
TRBJ1-2,NA,TRBV30,NA,TGTGCCTGGAGTGCCCAATCAGGAGGCTACACCTTC,CAWSAQSGGYTF
TRBJ1-4,NA,TRBV12-3/TRBV12-4,NA,TGTGCCAGCGGCCTTTGGGCCGATGAAAAACTGTTTTTT,CASGLWADEKLFF
TRBJ1-2,NA,TRBV19,NA,TGTGCCAGTAGTAAACCGGCGGCAGACACCTATGGCTACACCTTC,CASSKPAADTYGYTF
TRBJ1-2,NA,TRBV6-2/TRBV6-3,NA,TGTGCCAGCAGTTACGGGGCGTTGGCTACCTATGGCTACACCTTC,CASSYGALATYGYTF
TRBJ1-2,NA,TRBV6-5,NA,TGTGCCAGCAGACAGAGGTTGGGCTATGGCTACACCTTC,CASRQRLGYGYTF
TRBJ2-2,NA,TRBV27,NA,TGTGCCAGCAGTCCCTTCCGCGGTGGAGCCGGGGAGCTGTTTTTT,CASSPFRGGAGELFF
TRBJ1-2,NA,TRBV13,NA,TGTGCCAGCAGCGCTCGAGTCAGGAGGCATAACTATGGCTACACCTTC,CASSARVRRHNYGYTF
TRBJ1-5,NA,TRBV18,NA,TGTGCCAGCTCAGGGTTCAATCAGCCCCAGCATTTT,CASSGFNQPQHF
TRBJ2-3,NA,TRBV23-1,NA,TGCGCCAGCAGTCAATTGGGACCGCCGATGGGGAAGACCACGCAGTATTTT,CASSQLGPPMGKTTQYF
TRBJ2-2,NA,TRBV7-2,NA,TGTGCCAGCAGCTTAGAGGCCTCCAGGGGCCGACTGTTTTTT,CASSLEASRGRLFF
TRBJ2-2,NA,TRBV5-1,TRBD1,TGCGCCACCTCGAATAGGGGGCGAAACACCGGGGAGCTGTTTTTT,CATSNRGRNTGELFF
TRBJ1-2,NA,TRBV6-5,TRBD1,TGTGCCAGCAGCACAGGACAGGGGCGAGGCTACACCTTC,CASSTGQGRGYTF
TRBJ2-7,NA,TRBV7-9,NA,TGTGCCAGCAGCTTTCGGGGGAATCGGGAGCAGTACTTC,CASSFRGNREQYF
TRBJ2-3,NA,TRBV3-1/TRBV3-2,TRBD2,TGTGCCAGCAGCCAAGAAAGAGCGGGAGGCTCAGATACGCAGTATTTT,CASSQERAGGSDTQYF